A selection of T cell receptor beta chains follows, all from one sample in a study of regulatory T cells in long-lasting Graves disease. In TCRdb, the multiplex PCR reads were re-called with MiXCR into one record per CDR3 protein. The sample has more than 450,000 distinct CDR3 sequences, more than 10% seen once; the top ten hold over 7%. The sample also formed part of further work on T cells in Graves' hyperthyroidism and ophthalmopathy.

Sequences were derived from peripheral blood mononuclear cells (PBMCs), sampled at new diagnosis, from a patient treated with antithyroid drugs. Every receptor here comes from a woman in her twenties or thirties with Graves disease. Each CDR3 is given with its conserved first and last residue. A D gene is named only where the DNA matches it firmly. Expanded clones get a size class; other rows say once, few or many, or leave the size out.

d_call clone_size j_call v_call cdr3_aa cdr3_nt
NA few TRBJ1-2 TRBV5-5 CASSWTDLVGGTYYGYTF TGTGCCAGCAGCTGGACCGACCTTGTGGGGGGAACCTACTATGGCTACACCTTC
TRBD1 many TRBJ1-1 TRBV20-1 CSARRDSLNTEAFF TGCAGTGCTAGACGGGACAGCTTGAACACTGAAGCTTTCTTT
TRBD1 few TRBJ1-2 TRBV20-1 CSAPDRFYGYTF TGCAGTGCCCCGGACAGGTTTTATGGCTACACCTTC
NA few TRBJ2-1 TRBV3-1 CASSQDRVRDNEQFF TGTGCCAGCAGCCAAGATCGCGTCAGAGACAATGAGCAGTTCTTC
TRBD1 many TRBJ2-5 TRBV20-1 CSASRDRALGETQYF TGCAGTGCTAGCCGGGACAGGGCCCTTGGGGAGACCCAGTACTTC
NA few TRBJ2-4 TRBV28 CASMEGTAKNIQYF TGTGCCAGCATGGAGGGGACAGCCAAAAACATTCAGTACTTC
TRBD1 NA TRBJ1-2 TRBV7-2 CASSSQTGGGYTF TGTGCCAGCAGCTCTCAGACAGGGGGGGGCTACACCTTC
NA many TRBJ2-1 TRBV12-3/TRBV12-4 CASSLAGGQISPFF TGTGCCAGCAGTTTAGCGGGGGGACAGATTTCACCGTTCTTC
NA many TRBJ1-5 TRBV12-3/TRBV12-4 CASSFGEPRQPQHF TGTGCCAGCAGTTTCGGCGAGCCCCGGCAGCCCCAGCATTTT
TRBD2 many TRBJ2-5 TRBV11-2 CASSLSGAGGTQYF TGTGCCAGCAGCTTATCCGGGGCGGGGGGGACCCAGTACTTC
TRBD1 many TRBJ2-6 TRBV20-1 CSARERTGGLRSGANVLTF TGCAGTGCTAGAGAAAGGACAGGGGGCCTACGCTCTGGGGCCAACGTCCTGACTTTC
NA many TRBJ1-3 TRBV7-2 CASSLSSFGFSGNTIYF TGTGCCAGCAGCTTATCAAGTTTTGGATTCTCTGGAAACACCATATATTTT
TRBD2 many TRBJ2-3 TRBV28 CASSSQGLAGVLTDTQYF TGTGCCAGCAGTAGCCAGGGACTAGCGGGAGTTCTGACAGATACGCAGTATTTT
NA NA TRBJ1-1 TRBV4-3 CASSLKTVNTEAFF TGCGCCAGCAGCCTAAAGACAGTGAACACTGAAGCTTTCTTT
NA many TRBJ2-7 TRBV12-3/TRBV12-4 CASSLYSAREQYF TGTGCCAGCAGTTTATATTCGGCCCGCGAGCAGTACTTC
TRBD2 many TRBJ2-1 TRBV29-1 CSVEETSGRSVYEQFF TGCAGCGTTGAAGAGACTAGCGGGAGGTCTGTGTATGAGCAGTTCTTC
NA many TRBJ1-5 TRBV2 CASSPQPSNQPQHF TGCGCCAGCAGCCCCCAGCCTAGCAATCAGCCCCAGCATTTT
NA many TRBJ2-2 TRBV11-3 CASSYSLWARAGSGELFF TGTGCCAGCAGCTATTCATTATGGGCGAGGGCCGGATCCGGGGAGCTGTTTTTT
NA NA TRBJ2-3 TRBV19 CASSLSKGKRDTQYF TGTGCCAGTAGTTTATCAAAGGGAAAACGGGATACGCAGTATTTT
TRBD1 many TRBJ1-1 TRBV12-3/TRBV12-4 CASSPGTVEAFF TGTGCCAGCAGCCCCGGGACAGTTGAAGCTTTCTTT
TRBD2 many TRBJ2-5 TRBV7-8 CASSLVLAPKETQYF TGTGCCAGCAGCTTAGTACTAGCGCCCAAAGAGACCCAGTACTTC
TRBD1 few TRBJ2-2 TRBV29-1 CSATGTGITGELFF TGCAGCGCAACCGGGACAGGGATTACCGGGGAGCTGTTTTTT
NA many TRBJ1-1 TRBV28 CASSPLSMNTEAFF TGTGCCAGCAGCCCACTCAGTATGAACACTGAAGCTTTCTTT
NA many TRBJ2-5 TRBV6-9 CASSSGPPAQETQYF TGTGCCAGCAGTTCCGGGCCCCCGGCCCAAGAGACCCAGTACTTC
NA many TRBJ2-3 TRBV29-1 CSAGARPGRITSTDTQYF TGCAGCGCTGGAGCACGTCCCGGACGGATTACTAGCACAGATACGCAGTATTTT
NA NA TRBJ2-7 TRBV28 CASSLGGSPYEQYF TGTGCCAGCAGTTTGGGTGGATCCCCCTACGAGCAGTACTTC
TRBD2 few TRBJ2-7 TRBV6-1 CASSLGVAGAGEQYF TGTGCCAGCTCTCTGGGGGTAGCGGGAGCGGGCGAGCAGTACTTC
NA many TRBJ1-5 TRBV28 CASTPGGSWYNQPQHF TGTGCCAGCACCCCGGGGGGGAGTTGGTACAATCAGCCCCAGCATTTT
NA many TRBJ2-5 TRBV6-2/TRBV6-3 CASSLGNGETQYF TGTGCCAGCAGTCTCGGGAATGGAGAGACCCAGTACTTC
TRBD1 few TRBJ2-2 TRBV11-3 CASSLGDRPLGGELFF TGTGCCAGCAGCTTAGGGGACAGGCCCCTTGGGGGGGAGCTGTTTTTT
TRBD1 many TRBJ2-5 TRBV12-3/TRBV12-4 CASSPEWDRGKTQYF TGTGCCAGCAGTCCTGAATGGGACAGAGGGAAGACCCAGTACTTC
TRBD1 many TRBJ2-6 TRBV7-2 CASSLTGAGANVLTF TGTGCCAGCAGCCTTACAGGGGCTGGGGCCAACGTCCTGACTTTC
NA many TRBJ1-5 TRBV30 CAWSADLNQPQHF TGTGCCTGGAGTGCCGACCTCAATCAGCCCCAGCATTTT
NA many TRBJ1-2 TRBV7-9 CASSLAQVYGYTF TGTGCCAGCAGCTTAGCTCAAGTCTATGGCTACACCTTC